This T cell receptor (beta chain) comes out of a study of blood T cells in healthy people across ages. Study-wide results and limits: Naive T cell percentage showed a strong correlation with TCR beta diversity.

This clonotype was seen only a few times. Its target is not known. At one boundary the junction diverges from the germline segment, which might be a read error. The CDR3 is made up of 18 amino acids. CDR1 is SGHAT and CDR2 is FQNNGV in the germline V gene. Primed by a sample-barcoded 5' primer and a J-beta primer mix, a second PCR proceeded for roughly 6 to 12 cycles. MiXCR, applied by TCRdb to the 5' RACE reads, yields one record per CDR3 protein. Of hundreds of thousands of distinct CDR3 sequences in the sample, approximately 67% were seen once. The rearrangement joins TRBV11-2 to TRBJ2-7, with 12 bases lining up with TRBD2. The better agreement between TRBJ2-4 and the DNA end casts doubt on the J call. Sample: blood. This sequence was found in a man younger than 40 in good health. The CDR3 sequence: CASSLLAGGRGAKNIQYF. The CDR3 DNA reads as TGTGCCAGTAGCTTACTAGCGGGGGGCAGGGGAGCCAAAAACATTCAGTACTTC.